This T cell receptor beta chain originates from a study of cytomegalovirus exposure and HLA in healthy donors (dated 2017 in TCRdb). Turning to the overall study: According to an earlier analysis of 550 to 700 of the donors, 150 million to 200 million T cells yielded 117 million unique TCR beta sequences and 276 Gb of sequence data. Genome-wide SNP genotypes for about 65% of the 666 donors were used in a later genetic analysis, which treated that subset as a discovery cohort. Typing coverage differed by locus: A, B, C, DRB1 and DQB1 were typed in roughly 620-630 donors, DQA1 in about 500, DPA1 in around 610, and DPB1 in just under 480. The later analysis used no new phenotypic data to find candidate immune exposures, relying instead on TCR beta sequences and their occurrence across donors. The aim of the study was to test whether cataloging public T cell receptors could identify signatures of past pathogen exposure. A later analysis re-analyzed previously published TCR beta repertoires from roughly 690 donors and added high-resolution HLA genotyping to study TCR occurrence patterns. The study used immunosequencing to profile the T cell repertoires of 666 subjects and linked those repertoires to cytomegalovirus serostatus. To decide whether each TCR beta V gene segment behaved as functional or pseudogenic, an earlier analysis of 587 of the donors relied on high-throughput TCR beta sequencing. Across around 400 genotyped donors of the cohort, an average of about 240,000 unique TCR beta nucleotide sequences per donor were sequenced, and about a sixth of those sequences were non-productive. Donor age, sex, ethnicity and CMV serostatus were compiled alongside the repertoire data. Around 300 gigabases of sequencing data and tens of millions of unique TCR sequences were included in an early release covering several hundred HLA-typed donors. Both class I and class II loci were covered by HLA typing, at four-digit resolution. The study combined high-throughput TCR immunosequencing, statistical association of individual TCRs with disease status, and machine learning to predict cytomegalovirus infection status. The genetic ancestry cluster associated with self-reported Caucasian donors included 81% of the roughly 400 genotyped donors. A handful of DR-DQ haplotypes were handled as single units for association and clustering because linkage in the cohort was strong. Every discovery cohort repertoire had been produced on one sequencing platform. A separate validation cohort of roughly 110 different subjects was used in addition to the approximately 700-subject first cohort. Overall study outcomes, separate from this receptor: The authors suggested that the approach could potentially be generalized to other disease states and immunological phenotypes. Presence/absence analyses assumed roughly uniform sequencing depth across donors, an assumption that may not hold. A few of the identified cytomegalovirus-associated TCR beta chains were confirmed in vitro to be specific for cytomegalovirus antigens. In a later analysis, most CMV-associated TCR beta chains were found to appear HLA-restricted, with HLA associations seemingly driven largely by CMV exposure. A later analysis found that TCR association rates varied across HLA loci, with DRB1 alleles showing the most associated TCRs and HLA-C alleles the fewest. Linkage disequilibrium might explain the correlated functional status among segregating V segments, but an unknown experimental factor could not be excluded. A later analysis reported that several top co-occurrence clusters appeared linked to parvovirus B19, influenza, CMV and Epstein-Barr virus. A cluster of highly shared sequence variants was judged likely to be a technical artifact of the sequencing pipeline. Immune exposure information for the cohort was limited to CMV serostatus. Assigning TCR associations to individual alleles was difficult when HLA alleles, especially DR and DQ, strongly co-occurred. Because counts were too low, about 17 rarely observed V segments, including chromosome 9 orphons, were excluded from the earlier analysis of about 500 of the donors. A further reported finding was that TCR beta sequences accurately predicted the HLA-A and HLA-B alleles for most subjects in the first cohort. In an earlier analysis of around 600 of the donors, most TCR beta V segments appeared in productive rearrangements about 87% or about 30% of the time, broadly matching IMGT annotations. Specific HLA alleles were associated with 15,000 to 20,000 TCR beta sequences at a false discovery rate of 0.05 in a later analysis. Because some donors lacked HLA typing at each locus, the association tests relied only on the typed subset. A later genetic analysis reported fewer N-insertions in productive TCRs among donors in an Asian-associated ancestry cluster than the approximately 700-donor mean. While some public TCRs were present in many individuals, most TCR sequences turned up only very rarely across donors. The study listed 150 to 200 TCR beta chains as associated with cytomegalovirus. An association between a missense DCLRE1C variant and V-gene and J-gene trimming of TCR beta chains was found in a later genetic analysis and replicated in an independent cohort. The classifier was reported to diagnose cytomegalovirus status with high specificity and sensitivity in both the original and validation cohorts. Compared with equally common non-associated chains, HLA-associated TCR beta chains in a later analysis were more clonally expanded and had lower generation probabilities. The 87-base-pair reads could not distinguish some IMGT-functional V segments, including TRBV6-2 and TRBV6-3, so those segments were excluded. This cohort had only TCR beta chains sequenced, and the lack of alpha or paired-chain data limited which features could be detected.

Preparation of the library involved the immunoSEQ multiplex PCR assay. For the multiplex PCR, a mixture combining 60 forward primers for TCR Vbeta segments and 13 reverse primers for TCR Jbeta segments was used. The CDR3 region of rearranged TCR beta genes was amplified from genomic DNA by a multiplex PCR assay. The Illumina HiSeq System was used to sequence the amplified TCR beta libraries as 87-base-pair reads. As for the authors' bioinformatics: A later analysis tallied some 79 million unique TCR beta chains across the 660 or so repertoires, and approximately 12 million of those chains were shared by two or more donors. A nearest-neighbor algorithm error-corrected the raw reads and collapsed the reads into unique sequences, merging closely related sequences to remove PCR and sequencing errors. Alignment of CDR3 sequences to IMGT reference sequences was used to assign V, D and J gene segments. For a sequence to be retained, at least a six-nucleotide match to both a V gene segment and a J gene segment was required. Rearrangements were called productive when the CDR3 lacked stop codons and stayed in frame with V and J; all others were non-productive. CDR3 was defined by IMGT convention, running from the second conserved V-encoded cysteine to the conserved J-encoded phenylalanine. In an earlier analysis of around 540 of the donors, sequences lacking an unambiguous match to a single V gene segment were excluded. An earlier analysis of several hundred of the donors called V segments functional above 56.7% productive rearrangements and segregating when the between-donor standard deviation exceeded 5%. A statistical classification framework was built to diagnose cytomegalovirus status from the catalog of TCR beta chain sequences. V and J gene assignment, in a later analysis, came from comparing TCR nucleotide sequences with IMGT/GENE-DB human TR gene sequences. In a later analysis, CDR3 sequences and most-parsimonious VDJ recombination scenarios were assigned using the TCRdist pipeline. A later analysis defined each TCR beta chain by its CDR3 amino acid sequence plus V-gene family, and excluded reads lacking a unique V-gene family. A later analysis removed 550 to 700 highly shared, low-generation-probability nucleotide sequences to deal with suspected cross-contamination and a sequencing artifact. In a later analysis, a clonal expansion index for each public chain was calculated from normalized within-repertoire ranks of inferred template counts. In a later analysis, generation probabilities were computed using a VDJ recombination model fitted to out-of-frame rearrangements, and the results were checked against IGoR. Hypergeometric tests were used in a later analysis to score TCR-TCR, TCR-HLA and TCR-CMV co-occurrence, with a repertoire-size bias correction applied to the TCR pairs. A later analysis estimated false discovery rates by permuting HLA or CMV assignments 20 times. A later analysis grouped co-occurring TCRs with DBSCAN, adding TCRdist sequence similarity when clustering within HLA-allele-positive subsets. Co-occurrence clustering excluded repertoires with fewer than 30,000 or more than 120,000 public chains, plus five with anomalous nucleotide sharing. In TCRdb, the immuneACCESS table is reduced to in-frame sequences with V and J assigned. These tables do not hold every clone; where another copy was compared, an unresolved V gene accounts for under half, and the others remain unexplained. V and J calls and clone size are as listed in that table; D and trimming were resolved from the DNA. This sample gives about 130,000 clones in total; 80% of them show up just once. The ten largest make up 1% of the sample.

This clone was counted between two and nine times. Its binding antigen is unknown. No quality values exist for individual bases; no much larger clone is one base distant. The cohort consisted of 650 to 850 healthy bone marrow donors. Cohort members were all nominally healthy when sampled, although unrecorded immune exposures were likely present. The donor was CMV seronegative and belonged to the group of approximately 320 seronegative cohort members. Each donor provided a peripheral blood sample, and peripheral blood mononuclear cells were used for TCR beta sequencing. The Qiagen DNeasy Blood Extraction Kit was used to extract genomic DNA from the blood cell samples. CDR1 and CDR2, per the germline V gene (reference sequence), are SEHNR and FQNEAQ. V loses 4 bases, J loses 4 bases, and the germline ends lie 10 bases apart. The CDR3 starts with the cysteine, ends with the phenylalanine, and has 14 residues. Only the CDR3 portion is preserved as DNA: 42 bases, with reading frame beginning at the first base.

The sequence was obtained from a man in his forties in good health and CMV-seronegative. Input material: PBMCs. The chain uses TRBV7-9 and TRBJ2-2, with the D segment identity uncertain. The CDR3 corresponds to CASSSHFLTGELFF. The DNA is as follows: TGTGCCAGCAGCTCTCACTTCCTCACCGGGGAGCTGTTTTTT.